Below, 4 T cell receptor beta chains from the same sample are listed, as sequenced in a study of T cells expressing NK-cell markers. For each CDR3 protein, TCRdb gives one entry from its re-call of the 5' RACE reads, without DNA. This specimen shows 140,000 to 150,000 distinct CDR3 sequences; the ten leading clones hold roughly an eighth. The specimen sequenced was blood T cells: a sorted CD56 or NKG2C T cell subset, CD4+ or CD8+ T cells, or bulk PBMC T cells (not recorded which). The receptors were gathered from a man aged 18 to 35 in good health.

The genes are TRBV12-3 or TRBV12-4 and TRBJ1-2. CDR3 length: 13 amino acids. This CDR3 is CASSFPESYGYTF.

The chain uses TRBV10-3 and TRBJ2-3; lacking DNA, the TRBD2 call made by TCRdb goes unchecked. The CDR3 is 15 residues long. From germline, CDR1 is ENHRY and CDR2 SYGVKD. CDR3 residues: CAISESQRELDTQYF.

The chain's CDR3 is CATSAPGPRNEQFF. The chain combines TRBV24-1 with TRBJ2-1; TCRdb outputs TRBD1, but without DNA this stays unchecked. Germline V CDR1 and CDR2: KGHDR, SFDVKD. The CDR3 sequence is 14 residues long.

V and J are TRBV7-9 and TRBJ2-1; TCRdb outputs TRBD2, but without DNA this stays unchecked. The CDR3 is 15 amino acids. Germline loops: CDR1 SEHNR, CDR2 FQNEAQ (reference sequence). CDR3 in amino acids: CASSTPAGGYNEQFF.